The clone carrying this TCR beta chain has ten or more counts. Its target is not known. This record comes from a study of CD8 T cells in ankylosing spondylitis. Study-level points and caveats: Typical of ankylosing spondylitis blood, it appeared, was a TCR beta motif of about eight highly homologous variants.

This CDR3 is 13 amino acids long. Looked up from germline, CDR1 is SGHRS and CDR2 is YFSETQ. Trimming left V 0 bases short and J 4 bases short, with 7 bases between. A single record per CDR3 protein comes from TCRdb applying MiXCR to the 5' RACE reads. The sample consists of over 100,000 distinct CDR3 sequences, roughly 7.3% of them appearing once. This chain links TRBV5-1 with TRBJ1-1; D is uncertain. This receptor was obtained from a male donor with ankylosing spondylitis or in good health (not recorded which). Sequenced material: blood, either unsorted or a sorted T cell fraction (not recorded which). The CDR3 sequence: CASSLEVPTEAFF. CDR3 nucleotides: TGCGCCAGCAGCTTGGAGGTACCCACTGAAGCTTTCTTT. Full variable domain (rest looked up from reference TRBV5-1 and TRBJ1-1): KAGVTQTPRYLIKTRGQQVTLSCSPISGHRSVSWYQQTPGQGLQFLFEYFSETQRNKGNFPGRFSGRQFSNSRSEMNVSTLELGDSALYLCASSLEVPTEAFFGQGTRLTVV.